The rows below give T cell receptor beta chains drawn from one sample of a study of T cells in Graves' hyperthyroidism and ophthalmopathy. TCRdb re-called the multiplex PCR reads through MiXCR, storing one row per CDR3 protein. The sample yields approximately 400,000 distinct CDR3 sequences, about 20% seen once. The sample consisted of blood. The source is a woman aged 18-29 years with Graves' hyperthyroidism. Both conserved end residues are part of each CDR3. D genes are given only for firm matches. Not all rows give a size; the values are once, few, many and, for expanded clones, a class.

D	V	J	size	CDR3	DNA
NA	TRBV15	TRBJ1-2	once	CATSRGEAGYTF	TGTGCCACCAGCAGGGGGGAGGCGGGCTACACCTTC
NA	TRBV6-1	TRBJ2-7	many	CASSLRRGYEQYF	TGTGCCAGCAGCCTCCGGCGTGGCTACGAGCAGTACTTC
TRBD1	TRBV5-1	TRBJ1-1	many	CASSLKGQGAQYTEAFF	TGCGCCAGCAGCTTGAAGGGACAGGGGGCGCAGTACACTGAAGCTTTCTTT
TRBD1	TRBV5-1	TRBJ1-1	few	CASSRTGGTLSEAFF	TGCGCCAGCAGCCGGACAGGGGGTACTTTATCTGAAGCTTTCTTT
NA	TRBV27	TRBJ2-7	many	CASSFIGRGYEQYF	TGTGCCAGCAGTTTCATAGGCAGGGGCTACGAGCAGTACTTC
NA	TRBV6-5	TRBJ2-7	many	CASSYSGQSYEQYF	TGTGCCAGCAGTTACTCAGGTCAATCCTACGAGCAGTACTTC
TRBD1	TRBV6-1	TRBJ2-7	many	CASSGPGQGSTEQYF	TGTGCCAGCAGTGGCCCGGGACAGGGGTCTACCGAGCAGTACTTC
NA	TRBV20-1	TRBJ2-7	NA	CSASPDEGGSYEQYF	TGCAGTGCTAGCCCCGACGAAGGAGGGTCCTACGAGCAGTACTTC
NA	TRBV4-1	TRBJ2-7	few	CASSQVGLSAPRAYEQYF	TGCGCCAGCAGCCAAGTGGGGTTATCGGCCCCAAGGGCCTACGAGCAGTACTTC
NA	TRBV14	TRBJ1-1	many	CASSQERPSGTEAFF	TGTGCCAGCAGCCAAGAAAGACCCAGCGGGACTGAAGCTTTCTTT
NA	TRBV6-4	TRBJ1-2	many	CASSPTSGTARYGYTF	TGTGCCAGCAGTCCTACCAGCGGGACCGCGAGGTATGGCTACACCTTC
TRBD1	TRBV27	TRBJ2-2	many	CASSLITGEHAGELFF	TGTGCCAGCAGTTTAATAACAGGGGAGCACGCCGGGGAGCTGTTTTTT
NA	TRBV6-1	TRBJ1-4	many	CASRGYEKLFF	TGTGCCAGCCGGGGATATGAAAAACTGTTTTTT
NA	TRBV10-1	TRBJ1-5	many	CASSATLGQPQHF	TGCGCCAGCAGTGCAACCCTCGGGCAGCCCCAGCATTTT
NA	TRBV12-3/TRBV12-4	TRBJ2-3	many	CASRDSVGTDTQYF	TGTGCCAGCAGGGACTCGGTGGGCACAGATACGCAGTATTTT
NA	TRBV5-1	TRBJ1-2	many	CASSLQSGDGYTF	TGCGCCAGCAGCCTGCAGTCAGGGGATGGCTACACCTTC
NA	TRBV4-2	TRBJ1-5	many	CASSQEVGHPNQPQHF	TGTGCCAGCAGCCAAGAGGTGGGACACCCCAATCAGCCCCAGCATTTT
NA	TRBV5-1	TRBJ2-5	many	CASSLDGTLQETQYF	TGCGCCAGCAGCTTGGACGGGACACTCCAAGAGACCCAGTACTTC
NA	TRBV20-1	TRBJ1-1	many	CSARRGPANTEAFF	TGCAGTGCTAGGAGGGGCCCTGCGAACACTGAAGCTTTCTTT
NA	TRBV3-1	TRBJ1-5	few	CASSQRFGQPQHF	TGTGCCAGCAGCCAAAGGTTTGGACAGCCCCAGCATTTT
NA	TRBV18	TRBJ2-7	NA	CASSPPGTGNEQYF	TGTGCCAGCTCACCCCCGGGAACAGGTAACGAGCAGTACTTC
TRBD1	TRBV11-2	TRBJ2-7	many	CASSTGQVYEQYF	TGTGCCAGCAGCACAGGACAGGTCTACGAGCAGTACTTC
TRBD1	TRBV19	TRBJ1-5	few	CASRSGQRFNQPQHF	TGTGCCAGTAGATCGGGACAGCGCTTCAATCAGCCCCAGCATTTT
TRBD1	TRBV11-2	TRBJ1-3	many	CASKRDSAGNTIYF	TGTGCCAGCAAACGGGACAGTGCTGGAAACACCATATATTTT
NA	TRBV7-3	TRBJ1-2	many	CASSFGVSYGYTF	TGTGCCAGCAGCTTCGGGGTCAGCTATGGCTACACCTTC
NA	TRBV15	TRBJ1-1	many	CATSSIGGSTEAFF	TGTGCCACCAGCAGCATAGGGGGATCCACTGAAGCTTTCTTT
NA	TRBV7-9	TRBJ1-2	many	CASSSGPYGYGYTF	TGTGCCAGCAGCTCCGGTCCATATGGCTATGGCTACACCTTC
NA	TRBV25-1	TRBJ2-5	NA	CASSEVHSETQYF	TGTGCCAGCAGTGAAGTGCATAGCGAGACCCAGTACTTC
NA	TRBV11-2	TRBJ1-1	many	CASSLRGVEAFF	TGTGCCAGCAGCCTCCGGGGAGTTGAAGCTTTCTTT
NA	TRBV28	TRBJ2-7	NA	CASSPDVYEQYF	TGTGCCAGCAGTCCGGACGTCTACGAGCAGTACTTC
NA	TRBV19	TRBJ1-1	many	CASSLTGRGNTEAFF	TGTGCCAGTAGCTTAACAGGGAGGGGGAACACTGAAGCTTTCTTT
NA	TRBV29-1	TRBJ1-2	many	CSAGQPLSYGYTF	TGCAGCGCTGGACAGCCCCTGAGCTATGGCTACACCTTC
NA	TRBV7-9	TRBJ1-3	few	CASSLGDGEQLTIYF	TGTGCCAGCAGCTTAGGCGACGGTGAACAGTTGACCATATATTTT
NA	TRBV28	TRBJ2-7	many	CASSLKGEQYF	TGTGCCAGCTCCCTAAAGGGCGAGCAGTACTTC
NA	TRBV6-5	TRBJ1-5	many	CASRLLNSYQPQHF	TGTGCCAGCAGATTACTAAATTCCTATCAGCCCCAGCATTTT
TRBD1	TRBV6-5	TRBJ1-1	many	CASSSTGTGHTEAFF	TGTGCCAGCAGTTCGACCGGGACAGGGCACACTGAAGCTTTCTTT
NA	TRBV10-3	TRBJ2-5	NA	CAISESSIFSRQEGETQYF	TGTGCCATCAGTGAGTCGAGTATCTTCAGCCGCCAAGAGGGAGAGACCCAGTACTTC
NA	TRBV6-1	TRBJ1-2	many	CASSYDGYTF	TGTGCCAGCAGTTATGATGGCTACACCTTC
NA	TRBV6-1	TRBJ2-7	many	CASSETWYEQYF	TGTGCCAGCAGTGAGACATGGTACGAGCAGTACTTC
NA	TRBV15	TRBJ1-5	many	CATSRAQGLGQPQHF	TGTGCCACCAGCAGAGCCCAGGGGCTAGGTCAGCCCCAGCATTTT
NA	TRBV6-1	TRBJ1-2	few	CASSAARGYGYTF	TGTGCCAGCAGTGCAGCCCGGGGGTATGGCTACACCTTC
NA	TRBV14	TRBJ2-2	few	CASSPITGFTGELFF	TGTGCCAGCAGCCCTATAACAGGGTTCACCGGGGAGCTGTTTTTT
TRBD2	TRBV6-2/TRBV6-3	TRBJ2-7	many	CASSYRASGGPYSYEQYF	TGTGCCAGCAGTTACAGGGCTAGCGGGGGGCCTTACTCCTACGAGCAGTACTTC
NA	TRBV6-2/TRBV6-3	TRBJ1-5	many	CASSYSPFNQPQHF	TGTGCCAGCAGTTACTCTCCATTCAATCAGCCCCAGCATTTT
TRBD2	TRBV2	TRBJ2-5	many	CASSLTPTGTILMKTQYF	TGTGCCAGCAGTCTGACCCCCACCGGGACTATCCTCATGAAGACCCAGTACTTC
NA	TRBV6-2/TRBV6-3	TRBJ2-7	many	CASSFGGRGEQYF	TGTGCCAGCAGTTTCGGCGGGCGCGGCGAGCAGTACTTC
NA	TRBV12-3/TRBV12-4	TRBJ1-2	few	CASSPGGGVNYGYTF	TGTGCCAGCAGTCCCGGGGGGGGAGTGAACTATGGCTACACCTTC
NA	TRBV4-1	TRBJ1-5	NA	CASSQDSRGDQPQHF	TGCGCCAGCAGCCAAGATTCGAGAGGGGATCAGCCCCAGCATTTT
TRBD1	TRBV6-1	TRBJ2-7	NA	CASRTPTGGYEQYF	TGTGCCAGCAGAACACCAACAGGGGGCTACGAGCAGTACTTC
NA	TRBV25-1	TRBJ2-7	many	CASSVGGEQYF	TGTGCCAGCAGTGTGGGGGGCGAGCAGTACTTC
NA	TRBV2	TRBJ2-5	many	CASRPAAETQYF	TGTGCCAGCAGGCCTGCAGCGGAGACCCAGTACTTC
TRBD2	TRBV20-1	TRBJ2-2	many	CSAPGERGGPWTGELFF	TGCAGTGCCCCTGGAGAGCGGGGGGGCCCGTGGACCGGGGAGCTGTTTTTT
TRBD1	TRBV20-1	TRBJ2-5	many	CSGAIGQGETQYF	TGCAGTGGGGCTATCGGACAGGGGGAGACCCAGTACTTC
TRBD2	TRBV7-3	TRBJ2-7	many	CASSLSGASSYEQYF	TGTGCCAGCAGCCTTAGCGGGGCCAGCTCCTACGAGCAGTACTTC
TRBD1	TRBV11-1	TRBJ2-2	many	CASSRDSLTGELFF	TGTGCCAGCAGCCGGGACAGCCTCACCGGGGAGCTGTTTTTT
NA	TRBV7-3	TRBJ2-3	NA	CASSLSAGTTDTQYF	TGTGCCAGCAGCTTATCGGCGGGTACTACAGATACGCAGTATTTT
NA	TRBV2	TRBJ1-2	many	CASSVSDGYTF	TGTGCCAGCAGTGTCTCGGACGGCTACACCTTC